This T cell receptor (beta chain) emerged from a study of shared clonotypes between healthy human individuals. Study at large: The plates for each donor numbered three CD4 naive, three CD4 memory, two CD8 naive and one CD8 memory. Study observations and caveats: A small donor pool kept down the genetic and exposure-history diversity that was represented.

Between the trimmed V and J ends, which lost 4 bases and 8 bases, there was a span of 15 bases. The CDR3 has 13 amino acids. Germline loops: CDR1 SGHTA, CDR2 FQGNSA. Within Nashville, Tennessee resided all donors, each a Caucasian adult. Assay execution took place at the deep level. Sequencing used immunoSEQ multiplex PCR; TCRdb keeps in-frame clones, though not all of them. Seen here are 1 million to 1.2 million clones, 60% to 80% observed once, and the top ten hold roughly 0.9%. A remark on this clone: Its antigen remains unknown.

The sample consisted of memory CD4+ T cells from PBMCs. Subset denoted: CD45RA-negative fraction. The TCR was taken from a man aged 18 to 35 in good health. Some clones in this sample may be carry-over from other donors' samples. The chain combines TRBV7-2 with TRBJ2-7; D not resolved. CDR3 nucleotides: TGTGCCAGCAGCTCGTTGGACGCCACAAAGCAGTACTTC. This translates into CASSSLDATKQYF.